This TCR beta chain was sequenced during a study of long-term antiretroviral therapy in people with HIV. General observations from the study: Records did not include ART adherence, viral resistance or therapy changes. Repertoires from HIV showed CDR3 length ranges narrower than those of controls. Regardless of time point, clones expanded before ART dominated the repertoire.

There are 13 residues in the CDR3. V was pared by 7 bases and J by 4 bases, with 13 bases between. The V gene's germline CDR1 is SNHLY and CDR2 FYNNEI. Per individual, the PBMC samples numbered at least one pre-ART and at least two post-ART. At the survey level, the v3.0 immunoSEQ assay was run. Measured with immunoSEQ multiplex PCR; TCRdb has only the in-frame clones, and not every one. The table lists around 25,000 clones, just over 85% of them singletons. This clone was observed once. Antigen: not known. The clonotype originates from a man aged 25-40 years with HIV. The rearrangement links TRBV2 to TRBJ1-2; D not resolved. Sequencing used unsorted PBMCs, obtained more than 4.3 years after starting antiretroviral therapy. CDR3 residues: CASTEGRVYGYTF. The CDR3 bases are TGTGCCAGCACCGAAGGTAGAGTCTATGGCTACACCTTC.